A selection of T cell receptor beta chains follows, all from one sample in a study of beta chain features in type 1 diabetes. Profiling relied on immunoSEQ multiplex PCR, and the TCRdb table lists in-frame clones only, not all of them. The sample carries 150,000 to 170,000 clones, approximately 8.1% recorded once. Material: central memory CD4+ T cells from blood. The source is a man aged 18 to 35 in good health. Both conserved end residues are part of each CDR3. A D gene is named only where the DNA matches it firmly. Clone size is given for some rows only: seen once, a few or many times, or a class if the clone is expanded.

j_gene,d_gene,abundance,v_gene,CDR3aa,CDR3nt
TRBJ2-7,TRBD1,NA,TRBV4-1,CASSQDRTGGSSYEQYF,TGCGCCAGCAGCCAAGATAGGACAGGGGGCAGCTCCTACGAGCAGTACTTC
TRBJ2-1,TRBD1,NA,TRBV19,CASSIPTGVVDNEQFF,TGTGCCAGTAGTATACCGACAGGGGTAGTGGATAATGAGCAGTTCTTC
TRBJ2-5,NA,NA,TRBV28,CASSLSRGGEETQYF,TGTGCCAGCAGTTTATCCAGGGGCGGCGAAGAGACCCAGTACTTC
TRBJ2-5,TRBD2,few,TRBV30,CAWSVGLAGLETQYF,TGTGCCTGGAGTGTTGGGCTAGCGGGGTTGGAGACCCAGTACTTC
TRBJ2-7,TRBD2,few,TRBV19,CASSTGTTSYEQYF,TGTGCCAGTAGTACGGGGACTACCTCCTACGAGCAGTACTTC
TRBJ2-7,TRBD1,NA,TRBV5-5,CASSAGTGYQYEQYF,TGTGCCAGCAGCGCGGGGACAGGGTATCAATACGAGCAGTACTTC
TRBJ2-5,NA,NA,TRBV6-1,CASSEARGAYQETQYF,TGTGCCAGCAGTGAAGCTCGGGGGGCCTACCAAGAGACCCAGTACTTC
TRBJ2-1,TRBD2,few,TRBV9,CASSVAGLAGNNEQFF,TGTGCCAGCAGCGTAGCGGGACTAGCGGGAAACAATGAGCAGTTCTTC
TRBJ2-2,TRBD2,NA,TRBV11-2,CASRTTGGLGTGELFF,TGTGCCAGCCGAACAACGGGGGGGCTGGGGACCGGGGAGCTGTTTTTT
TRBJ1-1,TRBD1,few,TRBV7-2,CASSPWDSVLGEAFF,TGTGCCAGCAGCCCTTGGGACAGTGTGCTGGGTGAAGCTTTCTTT
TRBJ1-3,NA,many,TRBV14,CASKLSGNTIYF,TGTGCCAGCAAACTCTCTGGAAACACCATATATTTT
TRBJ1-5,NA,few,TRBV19,CASSIQDFQPQHF,TGTGCCAGTAGTATACAAGACTTTCAGCCCCAGCATTTT
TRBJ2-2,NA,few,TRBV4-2,CASSQGTSNTGELFF,TGTGCCAGCAGCCAAGGGACATCGAACACCGGGGAGCTGTTTTTT
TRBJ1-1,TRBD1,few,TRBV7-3,CASSPQGQGATEAFF,TGTGCCAGCAGCCCCCAGGGACAGGGGGCCACTGAAGCTTTCTTT
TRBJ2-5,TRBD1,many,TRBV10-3,CATQQGAEETQYF,TGTGCCACCCAACAGGGGGCGGAAGAGACCCAGTACTTC
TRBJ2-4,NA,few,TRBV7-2,CASSLEARRGSAKNIQYF,TGTGCCAGCAGCTTAGAGGCCCGACGGGGTTCGGCCAAAAACATTCAGTACTTC
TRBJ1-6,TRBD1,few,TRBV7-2,CASSITGAIAPLHF,TGTGCCAGCAGCATAACAGGGGCCATCGCACCCCTCCACTTT
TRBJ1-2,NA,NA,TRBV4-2,CASSQGGDSNYGYTF,TGTGCCAGCAGCCAAGGGGGCGACAGTAACTATGGCTACACCTTC
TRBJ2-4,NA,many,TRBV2,CASSEIGTAEGDIQYF,TGTGCCAGCAGTGAAATCGGGACAGCGGAGGGGGACATTCAGTACTTC
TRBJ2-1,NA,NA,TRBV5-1,CASSLAGRGEQFF,TGCGCCAGCAGCTTGGCAGGGCGGGGTGAGCAGTTCTTC
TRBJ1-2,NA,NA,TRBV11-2,CASSPGTHYGYTF,TGTGCCAGCAGCCCTGGGACACACTATGGCTACACCTTC
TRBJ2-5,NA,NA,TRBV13,CASSQGQHKETQYF,TGTGCCAGCAGTCAGGGGCAGCATAAAGAGACCCAGTACTTC
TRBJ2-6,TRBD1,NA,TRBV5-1,CASRPIGTASSGANVLTF,TGCGCCAGCAGGCCTATAGGGACAGCAAGCTCTGGGGCCAACGTCCTGACTTTC
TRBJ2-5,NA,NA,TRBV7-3,CASSKNTGQQETQYF,TGTGCCAGCAGCAAGAACACGGGACAACAAGAGACCCAGTACTTC
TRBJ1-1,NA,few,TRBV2,CASTVNTEAFF,TGTGCCAGCACGGTGAACACTGAAGCTTTCTTT
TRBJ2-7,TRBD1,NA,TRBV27,CASRTGSYEQYF,TGTGCCAGCCGGACAGGCTCCTACGAGCAGTACTTC
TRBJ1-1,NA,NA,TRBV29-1,CSVREGNTEAFF,TGCAGCGTTAGGGAGGGGAACACTGAAGCTTTCTTT
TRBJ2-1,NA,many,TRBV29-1,CSVGLGHEQFF,TGCAGCGTTGGGCTGGGGCATGAGCAGTTCTTC
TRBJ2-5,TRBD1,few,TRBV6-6,CASSRTGQETQYF,TGTGCCAGCAGCCGGACAGGGCAAGAGACCCAGTACTTC
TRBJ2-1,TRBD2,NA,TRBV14,CASSRAGGWNEQFF,TGTGCCAGCAGCCGAGCGGGGGGGTGGAATGAGCAGTTCTTC
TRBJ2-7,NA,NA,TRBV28,CASRYRQVYEQYF,TGTGCCAGCAGGTACCGACAGGTCTACGAGCAGTACTTC
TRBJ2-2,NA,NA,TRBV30,CALGGLNTGELFF,TGTGCCTTGGGGGGGCTCAACACCGGGGAGCTGTTTTTT
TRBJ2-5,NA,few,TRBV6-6,CASTKDRLQETQYF,TGTGCCAGCACCAAGGACAGACTCCAAGAGACCCAGTACTTC
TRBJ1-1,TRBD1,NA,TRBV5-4,CASSRTGGSTEAFF,TGTGCCAGCAGCCGCACAGGGGGCAGCACTGAAGCTTTCTTT
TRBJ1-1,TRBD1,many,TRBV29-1,CSASTGGNTEAFF,TGCAGCGCATCGACAGGGGGGAACACTGAAGCTTTCTTT
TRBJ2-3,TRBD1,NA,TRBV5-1,CASSLAAGTGRTDTQYF,TGCGCCAGCAGCTTGGCCGCGGGGACAGGGCGGACAGATACGCAGTATTTT
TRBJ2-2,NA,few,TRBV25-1,CASSEQGTGELFF,TGTGCCAGCAGTGAACAGGGTACCGGGGAGCTGTTTTTT
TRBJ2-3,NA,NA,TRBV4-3,CASSYSLTSTDTQYF,TGCGCCAGCAGCTATTCCCTCACTAGCACAGATACGCAGTATTTT
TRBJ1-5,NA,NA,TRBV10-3,CVYGSNQPQHF,TGTGTCTACGGGAGCAATCAGCCCCAGCATTTT
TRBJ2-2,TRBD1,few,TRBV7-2,CASSWDSLSGELFF,TGTGCCAGCAGCTGGGACAGCCTTTCCGGGGAGCTGTTTTTT
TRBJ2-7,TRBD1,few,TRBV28,CASSLPSGTGTYEQYF,TGTGCCAGCAGTTTACCCTCTGGGACAGGAACCTACGAGCAGTACTTC